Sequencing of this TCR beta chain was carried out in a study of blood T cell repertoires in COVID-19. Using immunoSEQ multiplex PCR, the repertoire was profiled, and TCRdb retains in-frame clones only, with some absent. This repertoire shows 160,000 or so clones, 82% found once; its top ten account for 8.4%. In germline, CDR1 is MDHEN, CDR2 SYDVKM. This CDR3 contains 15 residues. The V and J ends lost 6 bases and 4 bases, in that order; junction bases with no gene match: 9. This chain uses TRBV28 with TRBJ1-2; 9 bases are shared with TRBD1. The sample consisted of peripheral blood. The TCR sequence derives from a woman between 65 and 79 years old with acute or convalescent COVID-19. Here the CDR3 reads CASRITGGGSYGYTF. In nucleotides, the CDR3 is TGTGCCAGCAGAATAACAGGGGGCGGGAGCTATGGCTACACCTTC.